One and the same sample provided the 6 T cell receptor beta chains below, sequenced in a study of cytomegalovirus exposure and HLA in healthy donors (dated by TCRdb to between 2016 and 2019). Library preparation used the immunoSEQ multiplex PCR assay. For the multiplex PCR, a mixture combining 60 forward primers for TCR Vbeta segments and 13 reverse primers for TCR Jbeta segments was used. Drawn from immuneACCESS, this table holds only the in-frame rearrangements with V and J called that TCRdb kept. Clones are partly lost; checked studies trace under half to an unresolved V gene and leave the rest unexplained. The sample table lists roughly 130,000 clones, 74% of them with a count of one. In total, the top ten clones hold 5.5% to 8.5% of the sample. The sample comprised PBMCs. The receptors originated from a man aged 40-49 years in good health and CMV-seropositive.

The genes are TRBV28 and TRBJ2-7, with 7 bases aligning to TRBD2. CDR3 length equals 14 residues. The germline V gene has CDR1 MDHEN and CDR2 SYDVKM. V was pared by 7 bases and J by 3 bases, with 9 bases of the junction left unmatched. CDR3: CASNYRDYNYEQYF. The DNA of the CDR3 is TGTGCCAGCAATTACCGGGACTACAACTACGAGCAGTACTTC. Using reference TRBV28 and TRBJ2-7 for the parts outside the CDR3, the full variable domain is DVKVTQSSRYLVKRTGEKVFLECVQDMDHENMFWYRQDPGLGLRLIYFSYDVKMKEKGDIPEGYSVSREKKERFSLILESASTNQTSMYLCASNYRDYNYEQYFGPGTRLTVT.

The V gene is TRBV5-5, the J gene TRBJ1-3; maybe TRBD1 (5 bases). Per the germline V gene, CDR1 is SGHKS and CDR2 is YYEKEE (reference sequence). Trimming pared 0 bases from V and 4 bases from J, leaving 14 bases between. The length of the CDR3 is 16 residues. The CDR3 region is CASSLEGRQGGNTIYF. The CDR3 DNA follows: TGTGCCAGCAGCTTGGAAGGGAGGCAGGGCGGAAACACCATATATTTT.

V usage is TRBV5-1 and J usage is TRBJ2-5, with TRBD1 identical over 11 bases. This CDR3 has 16 amino acids. In germline, CDR1 is SGHRS, CDR2 YFSETQ. V shed 4 bases and J 5 bases; nucleotides not matched to a gene: 10. CDR3 DNA: TGCGCCAGCAGCCAAACCGGACAGGGGGCTAGGGAGACCCAGTACTTC. This sequence encodes CASSQTGQGARETQYF.

The gene calls are TRBV28 and TRBJ1-4, with D possibly matching TRBD1 (6 bases). Germline CDR1 and CDR2: MDHEN and SYDVKM. The CDR3 is 16 residues long. The V end lost 4 bases, the J end lost 5 bases, and 17 bases lay between the germline ends. CDR3 DNA sequence: TGTGCCAGCAGTTCCCCTAGGGGGACGGCGAATGAAAAACTGTTTTTT. Residues: CASSSPRGTANEKLFF.

For the CDR3, the DNA is TGTGCCAGCAGCGCAAGACACGGGGGAGACTATGGCTACACCTTC. This translates into CASSARHGGDYGYTF. The V gene is TRBV9, the J gene TRBJ1-2; a possible D gene is TRBD1 (5 bases). V was cut by 3 bases and J by 3 bases, with 15 bases left in between. Germline CDR1 and CDR2: SGDLS and YYNGEE. The CDR3 loop spans 15 amino acids. The full variable domain, in which reference TRBV9 and TRBJ1-2 provide the parts outside the CDR3, is DSGVTQTPKHLITATGQRVTLRCSPRSGDLSVYWYQQSLDQGLQFLIQYYNGEERAKGNILERFSAQQFPDLHSELNLSSLELGDSALYFCASSARHGGDYGYTFGSGTRLTVV.

The rearrangement joins TRBV28 to TRBJ2-2; perhaps TRBD1 as D (6 bases). V dropped 5 bases and J dropped 5 bases, with 9 bases sitting between them. Germline lookup yields CDR1 MDHEN and CDR2 SYDVKM. The CDR3 loop spans 13 amino acids. CDR3 bases: TGTGCCAGCAGTACAACAGGGACCGGGGAGCTGTTTTTT. Translation: CASSTTGTGELFF.